The rows below give T cell receptor beta chains drawn from one sample of a study of CD8+ T cells in alopecia areata. The protocol was immunoSEQ multiplex PCR, while the TCRdb copy is restricted to in-frame clones and leaves out a portion. Here the sample spans roughly 130,000 clones, about 57% being singletons. Sequencing was performed on CD4+ T cells sorted from blood, taken at week 0. These receptors all stem from a human donor with alopecia areata. Each CDR3 is given without its conserved first and last residue.

cdr3_aa	cdr3_length	v_call	j_call
ASSPGQGEGYT	11	TRBV5-1	TRBJ1-2
ASSFVPSDQPQH	12	TRBV5-8	TRBJ1-5
ASSFQWGNQAF	11	TRBV27	TRBJ1-1
ASSLAPAEGTDTQY	14	TRBV5-1	TRBJ2-3
ASAELRNYGYT	11	TRBV5-1	TRBJ1-2
ASRDGGSTDTQY	12	TRBV19	TRBJ2-3
ASSVGSGSSYEQY	13	TRBV9	TRBJ2-7
ASTPNQETQY	10	TRBV7-2	TRBJ2-5
ASSLATGRTEAF	12	TRBV5-1	TRBJ1-1
ASKVRDAGNQPQH	13	TRBV6-6	TRBJ1-5
ASSKDRASSGANVLT	15	TRBV19	TRBJ2-6
ASSLGPSGGRTDTQY	15	TRBV5-4	TRBJ2-3
AWSVRGVGEKLF	12	TRBV30	TRBJ1-4
ASGLADNSPLH	11	TRBV6-1	TRBJ1-6
ASRRGEGGNTQY	12	TRBV2	TRBJ2-3
ASSTPLAYEQY	11	TRBV6-6	TRBJ2-7
ASSLGRGSYNEQF	13	TRBV11-1	TRBJ2-1
ASSLLGVQGQETQY	14	TRBV5-6	TRBJ2-5
SVGSGDTEAF	10	TRBV29-1	TRBJ1-1
ASSLAGGVNTQY	12	TRBV7-2	TRBJ2-3
AISAERGSTDTQY	13	TRBV10-3	TRBJ2-3
ASSEANYGYT	10	TRBV18	TRBJ1-2
ASSSLPGLAGYNEQF	15	TRBV7-2	TRBJ2-1
ATIQSAGGQSYEQY	14	TRBV10-3	TRBJ2-7
ASSLTGGETQY	11	TRBV27	TRBJ2-5
ASSYSRGAGEQY	12	TRBV6-5	TRBJ2-7
ASRSGTGVVTEAF	13	TRBV6-6	TRBJ1-1
ASSPLSTDTQY	11	TRBV2	TRBJ2-3
ASSLGVGRSTDTQY	14	TRBV5-4	TRBJ2-3
ASSPGTADTQY	11	TRBV18	TRBJ2-3
ASSQGPGRETQY	12	TRBV4-3	TRBJ2-5
ASSELGSNEKLF	12	TRBV25-1	TRBJ1-4
ASSLVGGSTGNEQF	14	TRBV7-2	TRBJ2-1
ASSHWTGRGTNEKLF	15	TRBV28	TRBJ1-4
ASSYVTGNTEAF	12	TRBV5-6	TRBJ1-1
AWSVAGGGDEQF	12	TRBV30	TRBJ2-1
ASSYTSGNEQF	11	TRBV5-6	TRBJ2-1
ASRVRGGPTGELF	13	TRBV28	TRBJ2-2
ASSLGTLNTGELF	13	TRBV18	TRBJ2-2
ASSATWGSGANVLT	14	TRBV9	TRBJ2-6
ASSPSGAGEKLF	12	TRBV5-4	TRBJ1-4
SVSVGTNDEQF	11	TRBV29-1	TRBJ2-1
ASIDTDTQY	9	TRBV6-5	TRBJ2-3
ASSFRTGRGYT	11	TRBV7-6	TRBJ1-2
ASSLYTEGTEAF	12	TRBV6-1	TRBJ1-1
ASRPDRLSGNTIY	13	TRBV27	TRBJ1-3
ASSSSTGFPYNEQF	14	TRBV6-5	TRBJ2-1
ASSLEIQPQH	10	TRBV28	TRBJ1-5
ASSHRTSSQETQY	13	TRBV5-1	TRBJ2-5
SVQTGVGTSEQF	12	TRBV29-1	TRBJ2-1
ASSQGQGADTGELF	14	TRBV4-2	TRBJ2-2
ASSLSRYEQY	10	TRBV28	TRBJ2-7